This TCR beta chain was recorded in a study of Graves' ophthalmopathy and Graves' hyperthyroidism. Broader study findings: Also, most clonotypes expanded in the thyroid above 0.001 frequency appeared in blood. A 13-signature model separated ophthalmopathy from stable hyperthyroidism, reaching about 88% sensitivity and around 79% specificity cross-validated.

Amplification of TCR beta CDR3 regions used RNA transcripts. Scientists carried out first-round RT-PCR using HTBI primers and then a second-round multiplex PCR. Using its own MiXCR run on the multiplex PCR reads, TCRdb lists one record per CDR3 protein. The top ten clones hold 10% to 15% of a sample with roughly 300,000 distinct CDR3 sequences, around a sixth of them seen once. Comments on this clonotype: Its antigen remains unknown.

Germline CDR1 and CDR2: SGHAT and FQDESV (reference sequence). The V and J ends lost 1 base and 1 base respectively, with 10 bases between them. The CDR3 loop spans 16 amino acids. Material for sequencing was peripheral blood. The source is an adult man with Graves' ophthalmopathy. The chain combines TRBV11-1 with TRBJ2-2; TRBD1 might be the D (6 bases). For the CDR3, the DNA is TGTGCCAGCAGCTTAGGGTGGGGACAGAACACCGGGGAGCTGTTTTTT. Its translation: CASSLGWGQNTGELFF.